Presented here are 2 T cell receptor beta chains from one specimen sequenced in a study of blood T cell repertoires in COVID-19. The protocol was immunoSEQ multiplex PCR, while the TCRdb copy is restricted to in-frame clones and leaves out a portion. The table has some 90,000 clones, 90% seen once. Source material: peripheral blood. The receptors here all came from a woman over 75 with active or convalescent COVID-19.

The V call is TRBV6-5, the J call TRBJ1-2, with D perhaps matching TRBD1 (6 bases). Looked up from germline, CDR1 is MNHEY and CDR2 is SVGAGI. Trimming took 2 bases from V and 3 from J, leaving 10 bases between them. The CDR3 extends over 14 amino acids. The DNA for the CDR3 is TGTGCCAGCAGTTACGACAGGAAAGACTATGGCTACACCTTC. Its translation is CASSYDRKDYGYTF.

This clone is a singleton in its sample. V usage is TRBV9 and J usage is TRBJ2-5; D is possibly TRBD1 (5 bases). Germline CDR1 and CDR2: SGDLS and YYNGEE. The CDR3 runs to 16 residues. Between the trimmed V and J ends, which lost 3 bases and 1 base, there was a span of 16 bases. CDR3: CASSESTGVRQETQYF. The CDR3 DNA is TGTGCCAGCAGCGAAAGTACAGGAGTCCGCCAAGAGACCCAGTACTTC.